The 28 T cell receptor beta chains below come from one sample, sequenced in a study of shared clonotypes between healthy human individuals. Measured with immunoSEQ multiplex PCR; TCRdb has only the in-frame clones, and not every one. The sample yields roughly 2,000,000 clones, around 95% seen once. Naivety among CD8 cells was defined by CD45RO negativity and positive CCR7 selection, thereby excluding terminally differentiated effector memory CD45RA+ cells. The sample was naive CD8+ T cells from PBMCs. These TCRs come from a man in his late teens or twenties in good health. Some clones in this sample may be carry-over from other donors' samples.

This chain uses TRBV6-9 with TRBJ1-1; 7 bases line up with TRBD1. This CDR3 contains 13 residues. From germline, CDR1 is MNHGY and CDR2 SVAAGI. V lost 9 bases, J lost 7 bases, and 11 bases stayed unmatched. CDR3: CASPCEGAGEAFF. The CDR3 DNA is TGTGCCAGTCCCTGCGAGGGGGCGGGTGAAGCTTTCTTT.

The rearrangement uses TRBV27 and TRBJ2-4; D could derive from TRBD1 or TRBD2 (6 bases each). CDR3 size: 16 residues. Germline-derived CDR1 and CDR2 are MNHEY and SMNVEV (reference sequence). V lost 1 base and J lost 10, with 20 bases in between. The DNA of the CDR3 is TGTGCCAGCAGTTTATTTGAGGGGGGCGCCCCTAGAATTCAGTACTTC. Translating gives CASSLFEGGAPRIQYF.

This chain joins TRBV13 and TRBJ2-1; a possible D gene is TRBD1 (6 bases). The CDR3 is 14 amino acids. The germline V gene encodes CDR1 PRHDT and CDR2 FYEKMQ (reference sequence). With 5 bases removed from V and 5 bases from J, the gap between germline ends came to 13 bases. CDR3 sequence: CASSTRTANNEQFF. CDR3 sequence (DNA): TGTGCCAGCAGCACCCGGACAGCCAACAATGAGCAGTTCTTC. The full variable domain, with the rest looked up from reference TRBV13 and TRBJ2-1, is AAGVIQSPRHLIKEKRETATLKCYPIPRHDTVYWYQQGPGQDPQFLISFYEKMQSDKGSIPDRFSAQQFSDYHSELNMSSLELGDSALYFCASSTRTANNEQFFGPGTRLTVL.

The chain has TRBV11-2 and TRBJ2-3; D might be TRBD1 (6 bases). This CDR3 spans 15 amino acids. Between the trimmed V and J ends, which lost 5 bases and 4 bases, there was a span of 16 bases. Germline V CDR1 and CDR2: SGHAT, FQNNGV. CDR3: CASSILGRGPDTQYF. Here the CDR3 DNA reads TGTGCCAGCAGCATACTCGGCAGGGGTCCAGATACGCAGTATTTT.

The rearrangement joins TRBV6-4 to TRBJ2-2, with 9 positions matching TRBD1. There are 20 residues in the CDR3. V lost 0 bases, J lost 2 bases, and 13 bases stayed unmatched. CDR1 and CDR2 (germline): MRHNA, SNTAGT. CDR3 amino acids: CASSDSMLDRGAINTGELFF. The CDR3 DNA follows: TGTGCCAGCAGTGACTCAATGCTGGACAGGGGAGCAATTAACACCGGGGAGCTGTTTTTT.

This sequence joins TRBV10-1 and TRBJ2-1; TRBD2 matches 7 bases. This CDR3 is 18 amino acids long. V was pared by 6 bases and J by 2 bases, with 16 bases of the junction left unmatched. Per germline, CDR1 WNHNN and CDR2 SYGVQD (reference sequence). The CDR3 sequence is CASSEVGERDSPYNEQFF. The CDR3 bases are TGCGCCAGCAGCGAGGTAGGTGAGCGGGACTCGCCCTACAATGAGCAGTTCTTC.

The V call is TRBV10-3, the J call TRBJ1-1; the match to TRBD1 covers 10 bases. The length of the CDR3 is 16 residues. Per the germline V gene, CDR1 is ENHRY and CDR2 is SYGVKD. Trimming at V came to 4 bases and at J to 4 bases, leaving 9 bases not matched to a gene. CDR3 coding DNA: TGTGCCATCAGTGGAGGGACAGGGGAGGGGGTCACTGAAGCTTTCTTT. Amino acid sequence: CAISGGTGEGVTEAFF.

The rearrangement uses TRBV6-1 and TRBJ1-2, with unresolved D. V gave up 2 bases and J gave up 5 bases, with 15 bases separating them. This CDR3 contains 15 residues. Germline-derived CDR1 and CDR2 are MNHNS and SASEGT. CDR3 region: CASSEYTEIGYGYTF. CDR3 sequence (DNA): TGTGCCAGCAGTGAATATACGGAAATAGGGTATGGCTACACCTTC.

The chain employs TRBV19 and TRBJ2-1; 8 bases map to TRBD1. V lost 6 bases, J lost 8 bases, and 12 bases stayed unmatched. Germline CDR1 reads LNHDA; CDR2 reads SQIVND (reference sequence). The CDR3 runs 15 residues. The CDR3 DNA reads TGTGCCAGTAGGGACCGGGACAGGAGCTTCGATGAGCAGTTCTTC. Translating gives CASRDRDRSFDEQFF.

The V and J genes are TRBV7-8 and TRBJ2-7; 14 nucleotides match TRBD2. The V and J ends lost 5 bases and 6 bases, in that order; junction bases with no gene match: 9. Germline CDR1 is SGHVS and CDR2 is FQNEAQ. CDR3 size: 16 residues. This chain's CDR3 is CASSRLPGLAGVEQYF. DNA for the CDR3: TGTGCCAGCAGCCGTTTACCGGGACTAGCGGGAGTCGAGCAGTACTTC. Looking up the rest from reference TRBV7-8 and TRBJ2-7 gives the full variable domain: GAGVSQSPRYKVAKRGQDVALRCDPISGHVSLFWYQQALGQGPEFLTYFQNEAQLDKSGLPSDRFFAERPEGSVSTLKIQRTQQEDSAVYLCASSRLPGLAGVEQYFGPGTRLTVT.

The chain links TRBV7-9 to TRBJ2-2, with D hard to call. CDR3 length: 16 amino acids. The germline V and J ends were trimmed by 2 bases and 3 bases, with 13 bases remaining between them. Per the germline V gene, CDR1 is SEHNR and CDR2 is FQNEAQ (reference sequence). CDR3 sequence: CASSLWSPRYTGELFF. The CDR3 nucleotides read TGTGCCAGCAGCTTATGGTCCCCGAGGTACACCGGGGAGCTGTTTTTT.

The chain couples TRBV19 to TRBJ1-5; 7 nucleotides line up with TRBD1. The junction had 9 bases not matched to a gene; V was cut back by 4 bases and J by 3 bases. Germline assignment: CDR1 LNHDA and CDR2 SQIVND (reference sequence). The CDR3 contains 16 residues. CDR3 protein: CASSTTGAPYNQPQHF. CDR3 DNA sequence: TGTGCCAGTAGTACCACAGGGGCCCCTTACAATCAGCCCCAGCATTTT.

The chain recombines TRBV2 with TRBJ2-7; TRBD2 matches 14 bases. This CDR3 contains 17 residues. The junction had 10 bases not matched to a gene; V was cut back by 6 bases and J by 3 bases. Germline assignment: CDR1 SNHLY and CDR2 FYNNEI. The CDR3 DNA reads TGTGCCAGCAGGACCGGGACTAGCGGGAGTTTCGTCTACGAGCAGTACTTC. Residues: CASRTGTSGSFVYEQYF. Using reference TRBV2 and TRBJ2-7 for the parts outside the CDR3, the full variable domain is EPEVTQTPSHQVTQMGQEVILRCVPISNHLYFYWYRQILGQKVEFLVSFYNNEISEKSEIFDDQFSVERPDGSNFTLKIRSTKLEDSAMYFCASRTGTSGSFVYEQYFGPGTRLTVT.

This sequence joins TRBV27 and TRBJ2-3; possibly TRBD1 or TRBD2 for D (5 bases each). The V and J ends lost 3 bases and 6 bases respectively, with 19 bases between them. This CDR3 is built from 16 residues. Per germline, CDR1 MNHEY and CDR2 SMNVEV (reference sequence). The CDR3 sequence is CASSLYGTEIADTQYF. CDR3 DNA: TGTGCCAGCAGTTTGTATGGGACGGAAATAGCGGATACGCAGTATTTT.

V and J are TRBV4-3 and TRBJ2-7; 8 nucleotides align to TRBD1. Germline V gene sequence: CDR1 LGHNA, CDR2 YSLEER. The CDR3 spans 15 residues. V lost 1 base to trimming and J lost 6 bases; unmatched junction nucleotides: 8. CDR3 DNA sequence: TGCGCCAGCAGCCAAGTTGAGGGACAGGTCGCCGAGCAGTACTTC. Translated: CASSQVEGQVAEQYF.

The genes are TRBV7-8 and TRBJ1-4, with TRBD1 matching 12 bases. The CDR3 contains 20 residues. V was clipped by 2 bases and J by 3 bases; unmatched bases: 13. Germline values: CDR1 SGHVS, CDR2 FQNEAQ. This chain's CDR3 is CASSLTYPGTGGPSNEKLFF. The CDR3 DNA reads as TGTGCCAGCAGCTTAACCTACCCCGGGACAGGGGGCCCCTCTAATGAAAAACTGTTTTTT.

The rearrangement uses TRBV27 and TRBJ2-1; D not certain. Germline V gene sequence: CDR1 MNHEY, CDR2 SMNVEV (reference sequence). With 2 bases removed from V and 6 bases from J, the gap between germline ends came to 5 bases. The CDR3 contains 12 residues. This CDR3 is CASSLHGNEQFF. The CDR3 DNA sequence: TGTGCCAGCAGTTTACACGGCAATGAGCAGTTCTTC.

This rearrangement joins TRBV19 to TRBJ2-7; D could derive from TRBD1 or TRBD2 (5 bases each). Germline values: CDR1 LNHDA, CDR2 SQIVND (reference sequence). The CDR3 has 15 residues. The V gene lost 5 bases and the J gene lost 4 bases, with 18 bases spanning the gap. The chain's CDR3 is CASSATGTRAYEQYF. In DNA, the CDR3 is TGTGCCAGTAGTGCGACCGGGACCCGGGCGTACGAGCAGTACTTC.

This clone appeared once. The J gene is TRBJ2-5, the V gene TRBV10-1, with D perhaps matching TRBD1 or TRBD2 (6 bases each). V lost 2 bases and J lost 5, with 15 bases in between. This CDR3 is built from 15 residues. Germline V lookup: CDR1 WNHNN, CDR2 SYGVQD (reference sequence). CDR3 nucleotides: TGCGCCAGCAGTGAGGGTCGGGGGCTGTGGGAGACCCAGTACTTC. Protein: CASSEGRGLWETQYF.

The CDR3 loop reads CASSPVGRPHQPQHF. The CDR3 DNA reads TGTGCCAGCAGCCCTGTTGGGCGGCCCCATCAGCCCCAGCATTTT. The V and J genes are TRBV7-2 and TRBJ1-5; D not resolved. V was trimmed by 5 bases and J by 5 bases, leaving 16 bases between them. The CDR3 totals 15 residues. Per germline, CDR1 SGHTA and CDR2 FQGNSA.

This chain connects TRBV28 to TRBJ2-7, with 7 bases lining up with TRBD2. Trimming cost V 8 bases and J 4 bases; bases outside gene matches: 8. The CDR3 has 13 residues. The V gene's germline CDR1 is MDHEN and CDR2 SYDVKM. The CDR3 DNA sequence: TGTGCCAGCCGACCTAGCGGAGGTTACGAGCAGTACTTC. Its protein product is CASRPSGGYEQYF.

V is TRBV11-1 and J is TRBJ2-7, with 7 bases aligning to TRBD2. Per the germline V gene, CDR1 is SGHAT and CDR2 is FQDESV (reference sequence). The CDR3 runs 14 residues. After removal of 5 bases from V and 3 bases from J, the junction contained 7 bases not matched to a gene. The CDR3, as DNA: TGTGCCAGCAGCCCGCTCGGACTAGGCTACGAGCAGTACTTC. Protein sequence: CASSPLGLGYEQYF.

This chain uses TRBV7-9 with TRBJ2-1; possibly TRBD1 for D (6 bases). The CDR3 is 14 amino acids. V was cut by 2 bases and J by 8 bases, with 13 bases left in between. The V gene's germline CDR1 is SEHNR and CDR2 FQNEAQ (reference sequence). The CDR3 is CASSLTGYIDEQFF. The CDR3 bases are TGTGCCAGCAGCTTAACAGGGTATATTGATGAGCAGTTCTTC. Using reference TRBV7-9 and TRBJ2-1 for the parts outside the CDR3, the full variable domain is DTGVSQNPRHKITKRGQNVTFRCDPISEHNRLYWYRQTLGQGPEFLTYFQNEAQLEKSRLLSDRFSAERPKGSFSTLEIQRTEQGDSAMYLCASSLTGYIDEQFFGPGTRLTVL.

CDR3 protein: CASSSGIQVAYEQYF. The CDR3 region has the DNA TGTGCCAGCAGCTCGGGAATTCAGGTTGCCTACGAGCAGTACTTC. The chain joins TRBV5-5 to TRBJ2-7, with D possibly being TRBD2 (5 bases). Germline values: CDR1 SGHKS, CDR2 YYEKEE (reference sequence). V was pared by 3 bases and J by 2 bases, with 15 bases between. The CDR3 sequence is 15 residues long.

This chain connects TRBV4-3 to TRBJ2-7; 7 bases are shared with TRBD2. Germline lookup yields CDR1 LGHNA and CDR2 YSLEER. V shed 4 bases and J 2 bases; nucleotides not matched to a gene: 5. The CDR3 is made up of 14 amino acids. The CDR3 here is CASSPRGGPYEQYF. CDR3 sequence (DNA): TGCGCCAGCAGCCCCCGCGGGGGACCCTACGAGCAGTACTTC.

A remark on this clone: This sample also contains other DNA sequences that code for the same CDR3. The chain links TRBV7-2 to TRBJ2-1; tentatively, D is TRBD2 (5 bases). The CDR3 has 13 amino acids. Per germline, CDR1 SGHTA and CDR2 FQGNSA. Trimming pared 1 base from V and 9 bases from J, leaving 10 bases between. The CDR3 protein is CASSLGIGVEQFF. CDR3 DNA: TGTGCCAGCAGCTTAGGGATCGGGGTTGAGCAGTTCTTC.

This chain connects TRBV6-5 to TRBJ2-7; D unclear. V lost 5 bases and J lost 7, with 9 bases in between. There are 11 residues in the CDR3. Germline assignment: CDR1 MNHEY and CDR2 SVGAGI. CDR3 amino acids: CASSLLGEQYF. Here the CDR3 DNA reads TGTGCCAGCAGTCTCCTAGGAGAGCAGTACTTC.

The chain combines TRBV2 with TRBJ2-1; the D gene is possibly TRBD1 (6 bases). V was pared by 0 bases and J by 3 bases, with 9 bases between. The CDR3 covers 15 residues. Germline CDR1 SNHLY, CDR2 FYNNEI. The CDR3 protein is CASSEAGALYNEQFF. The CDR3 nucleotides are TGTGCCAGCAGTGAAGCGGGGGCCCTCTACAATGAGCAGTTCTTC.